The 28 T cell receptor beta chains given below trace back to one sample, sequenced in a study of cytomegalovirus exposure and HLA in healthy donors (dated by TCRdb to the late 2010s). Library preparation employed the immunoSEQ multiplex PCR assay. For the multiplex PCR, a mixture combining 60 forward primers for TCR Vbeta segments and 13 reverse primers for TCR Jbeta segments was used. Not all clones reach the TCRdb copy of this immuneACCESS table, which keeps in-frame sequences only. Checked studies attribute under half of the gap to unresolved V genes and leave the rest unexplained. The sample table shows about 120,000 clones, and almost 85% are seen once. The ten largest clones capture roughly 1.5% of the sample. Source material: PBMCs. These receptors all come from a woman in her late teens or twenties in good health and CMV-seronegative.

Concerning this clone itself: At one end the junction does not follow the germline gene, possibly because of a read error. The J gene is TRBJ2-5, the V gene TRBV10-1, with TRBD2 as a possible D gene (6 bases). Germline V gene lookup returns CDR1 WNHNN and CDR2 SYGVQD (reference sequence). This CDR3 is built from 9 residues. CDR3 bases: TGCGCCCCACGAGGGAGGTCGGACTTC. Residues: CAPRGRSDF.

The chain links TRBV2 to TRBJ1-1; D is unclear. The CDR3 is 14 residues long. CDR1 SNHLY and CDR2 FYNNEI come from the germline V gene. Trimming cost V 10 bases and J 1 base, with 16 bases left between them. The CDR3 DNA follows: TGTGCCAACTCACTGCGTACCGGGAACACTGAAGCTTTCTTT. Protein sequence: CANSLRTGNTEAFF.

The V gene is TRBV5-5, the J gene TRBJ1-1; no clear D gene. From germline, CDR1 is SGHKS and CDR2 YYEKEE (reference sequence). The CDR3 covers 15 residues. The ends were cut back, 3 bases at V and 1 base at J, with 13 bases in the middle. CDR3 nucleotide sequence: TGTGCCAGCAGCTACTGGGTGGCGGGGAACACTGAAGCTTTCTTT. It is translated as CASSYWVAGNTEAFF.

The V and J genes are TRBV25-1 and TRBJ1-1, with D possibly being TRBD1 (5 bases). Germline V lookup: CDR1 MGHDK, CDR2 SYGVNS. The CDR3 covers 13 residues. The ends were cut back, 6 bases at V and 2 bases at J, with 10 bases in the middle. CDR3 residues: CASRSQGNTEAFF. CDR3 DNA: TGTGCCAGCAGGTCTCAGGGAAACACTGAAGCTTTCTTT.

This sequence joins TRBV6-1 and TRBJ2-5; TRBD2 might be the D (6 bases). Trimming took off 8 bases at V and 0 bases at J, with 13 bases between the two ends. CDR1 is MNHNS, CDR2 SASEGT, per germline. The CDR3 covers 14 residues. CDR3 DNA sequence: TGTGCCAGCGGCCAGGGACTCTACCAAGAGACCCAGTACTTC. Protein sequence: CASGQGLYQETQYF.

This chain joins TRBV11-1 and TRBJ2-2; no firm D call. Trimming removed 2 bases from V and 6 bases from J, with 10 bases in between. Germline V gene data show CDR1 as SGHAT and CDR2 as FQDESV (reference sequence). This CDR3 is built from 14 residues. CDR3 region: CASSLIGYSGELFF. The CDR3 DNA reads TGTGCCAGCAGCTTAATCGGGTACTCCGGGGAGCTGTTTTTT.

The V and J genes are TRBV15 and TRBJ1-5; 7 bases align to TRBD1. This CDR3 has 15 amino acids. V lost 5 bases, J lost 10 bases, and 14 bases stayed unmatched. Germline V CDR1 and CDR2: LNHNV, YYDKDF (reference sequence). The CDR3 here is CATSSGDSPFLPQHF. The DNA of the CDR3 is TGTGCCACCAGCTCGGGGGACAGCCCATTTCTTCCCCAGCATTTT.

In regard to this clone: The sample contains more than one DNA sequence encoding this CDR3. The V and J genes are TRBV6-5 and TRBJ1-5, with a weak D call TRBD1 (6 bases). V shed 2 bases and J shed 2 bases, with 7 bases lying between them. Germline V gene data show CDR1 as MNHEY and CDR2 as SVGAGI. The CDR3 loop spans 14 amino acids. CDR3 sequence reads: CASSYRQGNQPQHF. The DNA of the CDR3 is TGTGCCAGCAGTTACCGACAGGGCAATCAGCCCCAGCATTTT.

V and J are TRBV27 and TRBJ2-7, with 10 bases matching TRBD2. Germline V lookup: CDR1 MNHEY, CDR2 SMNVEV (reference sequence). This CDR3 contains 16 residues. After removal of 3 bases from V and 7 bases from J, the junction contained 12 bases not matched to a gene. CDR3 in DNA: TGTGCCAGCAGTTTGGGGCCCGGGACTAGCGAGGGTGAGCAGTACTTC. Its protein is CASSLGPGTSEGEQYF.

This chain joins TRBV5-1 and TRBJ2-5; 8 nucleotides align to TRBD1. Germline V gene lookup returns CDR1 SGHRS and CDR2 YFSETQ. Germline trimming cut 3 bases from V and 5 bases from J; bases unmatched to any gene: 12. The CDR3 extends over 16 amino acids. The CDR3 region is CASSSRTGTVVETQYF. CDR3 nucleotides: TGCGCCAGCAGCTCCCGGACAGGGACTGTCGTGGAGACCCAGTACTTC.

Comments on this clone: At one end the junction does not follow the germline gene, possibly because of a read error. The gene calls are TRBV5-4 and TRBJ2-6, with TRBD1 identical over 7 bases. This CDR3 has 18 residues. Germline V gene data show CDR1 as SGHNT and CDR2 as YYREEE (reference sequence). The CDR3 reads CASSLRPGQSSGANGLTF. The CDR3 nucleotides are TGTGCCAGCAGCTTGCGTCCGGGACAGTCCTCTGGGGCCAACGGCCTGACTTTC.

This chain joins TRBV30 and TRBJ1-1; 9 bases are a match to TRBD1. Unmatched junction bases numbered 3, after V lost 1 base and J lost 9 bases. Germline V gene lookup returns CDR1 GTSNPN and CDR2 SVGIG (reference sequence). CDR3 length: 12 amino acids. In nucleotides, the CDR3 is TGTGCCTGGAGTGCAGGACAGGGGAAAGCTTTCTTT. It specifies CAWSAGQGKAFF.

The chain joins TRBV18 to TRBJ2-6; TRBD1 matches 11 bases. Germline V gives CDR1 KGHSH, CDR2 LQKENI. V lost 1 base and J lost 2; bases outside the gene matches: 7. The CDR3 loop spans 19 amino acids. CDR3 in amino acids: CASSPRGTGGVAGANVLTF. The CDR3 DNA reads as TGTGCCAGCTCACCACGGGGGACAGGGGGAGTGGCTGGGGCCAACGTCCTGACTTTC.

This clone was found once. The chain carries TRBV15 and TRBJ1-2; D remains ambiguous. CDR1 LNHNV and CDR2 YYDKDF come from the germline V gene (reference sequence). Trimming stripped 0 bases from V and 4 bases from J, with 12 bases between. CDR3 length: 15 residues. The CDR3: CATSRDRGWGYGYTF. CDR3 DNA: TGTGCCACCAGCAGAGATCGAGGGTGGGGCTATGGCTACACCTTC.

A single count supports this clone. CDR3 sequence reads: CASGLVNIREAFF. The CDR3, as DNA: TGTGCTAGTGGTTTGGTTAATATACGGGAAGCTTTCTTT. The chain combines TRBV12-5 with TRBJ1-1; D call uncertain. The CDR3 has 13 amino acids. Between the trimmed V and J ends, which lost 0 bases and 8 bases, there was a span of 10 bases. Germline CDR1 is LGHNT and CDR2 is FRNRAP.

V gene TRBV5-6 combines with J gene TRBJ2-7; TRBD1 aligns across 9 bases. Germline CDR1 and CDR2: SGHDT and YYEEEE. With 4 bases clipped from V and 1 base from J, the junction kept 6 bases outside the gene matches. The CDR3 is 15 residues long. CDR3 nucleotides: TGTGCCAGCAGCGGGGGGACAGGGAGGTCCTACGAGCAGTACTTC. Translating gives CASSGGTGRSYEQYF. Looking up the rest from reference TRBV5-6 and TRBJ2-7 gives the full variable domain: DAGVTQSPTHLIKTRGQQVTLRCSPKSGHDTVSWYQQALGQGPQFIFQYYEEEERQRGNFPDRFSGHQFPNYSSELNVNALLLGDSALYLCASSGGTGRSYEQYFGPGTRLTVT.

The CDR3: CASSRLGLPEAFF. The CDR3 coding sequence is TGTGCCAGCAGCCGTTTGGGACTGCCTGAAGCTTTCTTT. The V gene is TRBV7-9, the J gene TRBJ1-1; D possibly corresponds to TRBD1 (5 bases). The V gene's germline CDR1 is SEHNR and CDR2 FQNEAQ (reference sequence). V was cut by 5 bases and J by 6 bases, with 13 bases left in between. CDR3 length equals 13 residues.

The chain recombines TRBV6-6 with TRBJ2-5; TRBD1 aligns across 9 bases. This CDR3 is built from 15 residues. Trimming took 2 bases from V and 5 from J; bases not matched to a gene: 6. Germline loops: CDR1 MNHNY, CDR2 SVGAGI (reference sequence). CDR3 protein: CASSYGTGLGETQYF. The CDR3 nucleotides read TGTGCCAGCAGTTACGGGACAGGGCTTGGGGAGACCCAGTACTTC.

With regard to this clone: Sequence at one end of the junction differs from germline and may be a read error. The chain carries TRBV4-3 and TRBJ2-4, with a tentative D call TRBD2 (6 bases). This CDR3 has 17 residues. Germline CDR1 reads LGHNA; CDR2 reads YSLEER. CDR3 DNA: TGCGCCAGCAGCCTCCTTCGGGACTCCTCCAGAGGCAACAGTCAGTACTTC. Encoded protein: CASSLLRDSSRGNSQYF.

The genes are TRBV7-2 and TRBJ1-1, with no clear D. The CDR3 has 12 residues. The ends were cut back, 3 bases at V and 11 bases at J, with 13 bases in the middle. CDR1 and CDR2 from the germline V gene are SGHTA and FQGNSA. This CDR3 is CASSFRVEEAFF. In DNA, the CDR3 is TGTGCCAGCAGCTTTAGAGTGGAGGAGGCTTTCTTT. Variable domain in full (rest from reference TRBV7-2 and TRBJ1-1): GAGVSQSPSNKVTEKGKDVELRCDPISGHTALYWYRQSLGQGLEFLIYFQGNSAPDKSGLPSDRFSAERTGGSVSTLTIQRTQQEDSAVYLCASSFRVEEAFFGQGTRLTVV.

About this clone itself: The junction departs from the called germline gene at one end, perhaps through a read error. The J gene is TRBJ1-6, the V gene TRBV7-9, with D perhaps TRBD1 (6 bases). Germline CDR1 reads SEHNR; CDR2 reads FQNEAQ (reference sequence). The CDR3 is made up of 15 amino acids. The chain's CDR3 is CSSSSALTGHSPLHF. DNA for the CDR3: TGTTCCAGCAGCTCCGCCCTGACAGGACATTCACCCCTCCACTTT.

The chain carries TRBV13 and TRBJ2-1, with TRBD2 identical over 7 bases. This CDR3 is 16 amino acids long. The junction had 8 bases not matched to a gene; V was cut back by 4 bases and J by 2 bases. Germline V gene data show CDR1 as PRHDT and CDR2 as FYEKMQ (reference sequence). The CDR3 sequence is CASSSVGGGPYNEQFF. As DNA, the CDR3 is TGTGCCAGCAGCTCCGTCGGCGGGGGTCCCTACAATGAGCAGTTCTTC.

This chain links TRBV6-5 with TRBJ1-1; D is uncertain. Germline CDR1 MNHEY, CDR2 SVGAGI. V lost 0 bases, J lost 0 bases, and 5 bases lay in between. The CDR3 loop spans 14 amino acids. The CDR3 region is CASSYSQVNTEAFF. The DNA for the CDR3 is TGTGCCAGCAGTTACTCGCAGGTGAACACTGAAGCTTTCTTT.

The V and J genes are TRBV7-2 and TRBJ1-5; D might be TRBD1 (5 bases). CDR3 length equals 13 residues. The germline V gene encodes CDR1 SGHTA and CDR2 FQGNSA. Between the trimmed V and J ends, which lost 5 bases and 11 bases, there was a span of 16 bases. CDR3 nucleotide sequence: TGTGCCAGCAGCCCCTCGGCATGGGGCTCCCAGCATTTT. Translation gives CASSPSAWGSQHF.

The chain recombines TRBV5-5 with TRBJ1-3; D ambiguous. This CDR3 comprises 12 residues. V was cut by 6 bases and J by 3 bases, with 7 bases left in between. Germline V gene lookup returns CDR1 SGHKS and CDR2 YYEKEE (reference sequence). The CDR3 here is CASNQYGNTIYF. The CDR3 coding sequence is TGTGCCAGCAACCAGTATGGAAACACCATATATTTT.

The chain uses TRBV19 and TRBJ2-5; 7 positions match TRBD1. The CDR3 runs 13 residues. Germline values: CDR1 LNHDA, CDR2 SQIVND (reference sequence). V trimming: 3 bases; J trimming: 2 bases; junction bases outside the gene matches: 0. The CDR3 is CASSMGQQETQYF. The CDR3 nucleotides are TGTGCCAGTAGTATGGGACAGCAAGAGACCCAGTACTTC.

The chain employs TRBV18 and TRBJ2-3; the D gene is possibly TRBD1 (5 bases). V lost 1 base and J lost 6, with 11 bases in between. The CDR3 is made up of 14 amino acids. Germline CDR1 is KGHSH and CDR2 is LQKENI. The CDR3 nucleotides are TGTGCCAGCTCACCACGGCAGGGAAGGGATACGCAGTATTTT. Protein: CASSPRQGRDTQYF.

The CDR3 protein is CASRADRGELFF. CDR3 sequence (DNA): TGCGCCAGCAGGGCTGATCGCGGGGAGCTGTTTTTT. This chain joins TRBV10-1 and TRBJ2-2; D is unclear. The ends were cut back, 6 bases at V and 7 bases at J, with 9 bases in the middle. In germline, CDR1 is WNHNN, CDR2 SYGVQD (reference sequence). This CDR3 comprises 12 residues.